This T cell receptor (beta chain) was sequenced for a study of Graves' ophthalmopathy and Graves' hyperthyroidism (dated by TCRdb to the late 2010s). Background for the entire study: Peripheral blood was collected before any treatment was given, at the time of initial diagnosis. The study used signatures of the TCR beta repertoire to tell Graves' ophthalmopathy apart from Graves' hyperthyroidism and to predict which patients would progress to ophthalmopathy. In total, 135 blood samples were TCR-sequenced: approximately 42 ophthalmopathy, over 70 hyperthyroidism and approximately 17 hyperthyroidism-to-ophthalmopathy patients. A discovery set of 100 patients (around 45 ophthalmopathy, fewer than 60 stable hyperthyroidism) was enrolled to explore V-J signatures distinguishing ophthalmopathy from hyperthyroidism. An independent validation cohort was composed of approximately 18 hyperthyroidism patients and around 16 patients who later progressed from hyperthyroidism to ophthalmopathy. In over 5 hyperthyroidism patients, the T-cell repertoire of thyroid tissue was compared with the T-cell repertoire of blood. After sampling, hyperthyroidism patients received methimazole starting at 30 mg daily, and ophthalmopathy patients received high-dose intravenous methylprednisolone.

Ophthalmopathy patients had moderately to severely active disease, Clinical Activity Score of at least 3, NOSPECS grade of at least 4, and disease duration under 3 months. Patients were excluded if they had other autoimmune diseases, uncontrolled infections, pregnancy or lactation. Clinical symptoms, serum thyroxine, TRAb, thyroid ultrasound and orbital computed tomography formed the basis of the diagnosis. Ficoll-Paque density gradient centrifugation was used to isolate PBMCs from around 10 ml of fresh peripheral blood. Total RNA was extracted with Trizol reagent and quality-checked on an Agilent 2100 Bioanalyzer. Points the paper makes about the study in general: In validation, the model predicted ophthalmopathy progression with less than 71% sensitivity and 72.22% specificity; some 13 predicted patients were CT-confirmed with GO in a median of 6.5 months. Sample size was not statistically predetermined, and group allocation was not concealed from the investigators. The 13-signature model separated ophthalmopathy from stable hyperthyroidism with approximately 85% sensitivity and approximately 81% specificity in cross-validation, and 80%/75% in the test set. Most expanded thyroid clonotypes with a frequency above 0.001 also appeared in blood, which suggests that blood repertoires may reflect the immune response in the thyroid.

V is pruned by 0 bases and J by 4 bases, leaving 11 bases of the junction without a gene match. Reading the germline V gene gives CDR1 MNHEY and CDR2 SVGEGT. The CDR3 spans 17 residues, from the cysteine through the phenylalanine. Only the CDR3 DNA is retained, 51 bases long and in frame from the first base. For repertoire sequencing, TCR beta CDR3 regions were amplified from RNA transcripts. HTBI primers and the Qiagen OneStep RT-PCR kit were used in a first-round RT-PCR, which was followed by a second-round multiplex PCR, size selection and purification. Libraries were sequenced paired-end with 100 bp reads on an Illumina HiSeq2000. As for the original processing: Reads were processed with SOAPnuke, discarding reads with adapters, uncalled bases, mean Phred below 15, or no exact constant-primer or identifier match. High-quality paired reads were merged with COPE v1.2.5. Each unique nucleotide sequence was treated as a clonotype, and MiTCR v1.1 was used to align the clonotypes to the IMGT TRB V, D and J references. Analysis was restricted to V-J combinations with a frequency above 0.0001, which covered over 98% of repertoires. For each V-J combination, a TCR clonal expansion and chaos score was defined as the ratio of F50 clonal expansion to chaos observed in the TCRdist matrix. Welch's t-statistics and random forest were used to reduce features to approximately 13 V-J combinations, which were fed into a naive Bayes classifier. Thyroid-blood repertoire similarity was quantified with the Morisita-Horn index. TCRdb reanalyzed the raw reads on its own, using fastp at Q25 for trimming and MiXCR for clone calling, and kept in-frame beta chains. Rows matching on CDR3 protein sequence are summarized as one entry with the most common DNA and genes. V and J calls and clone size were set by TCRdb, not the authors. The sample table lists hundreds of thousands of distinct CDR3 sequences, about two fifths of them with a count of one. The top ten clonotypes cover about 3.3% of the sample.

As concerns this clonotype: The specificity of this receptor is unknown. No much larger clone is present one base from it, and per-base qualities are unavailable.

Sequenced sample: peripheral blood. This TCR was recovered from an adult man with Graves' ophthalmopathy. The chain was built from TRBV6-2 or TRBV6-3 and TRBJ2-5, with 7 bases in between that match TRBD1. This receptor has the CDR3 CASSYSTVGQKRETQYF. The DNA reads TGTGCCAGCAGTTACTCGACAGTGGGACAGAAGAGAGAGACCCAGTACTTC.